This TCR beta chain was sequenced during a study of control samples from healthy donors and cancer patients. Germline values: CDR1 SGDLS, CDR2 YYNGEE. V gave up 0 bases and J gave up 0 bases, with 11 bases separating them. The length of the CDR3 is 16 residues. Profiled with immunoSEQ multiplex PCR; TCRdb holds only in-frame clones, not every one. The repertoire holds tens of thousands of clones, with roughly 82% as singletons. The chain is built from TRBV9 and TRBJ2-3, with D unresolved. This receptor was identified in a woman aged 45 to 65 with lung cancer. What was sequenced was PBMCs. CDR3 bases: TGTGCCAGCAGCGTAGTAGGATCTACTAGCACAGATACGCAGTATTTT. Translated, it gives CASSVVGSTSTDTQYF.